Detailed here is one TCR beta chain. The antigen remains unidentified. Some clones are missing from TCRdb's copy, which holds only in-frame ones; the method was immunoSEQ multiplex PCR. The top ten hold 44% of the sample, which has approximately 110,000 clones, approximately 92% seen once. Investigators merged groups given second doses at roughly 4 or roughly 12 weeks. Germline trimming cut 6 bases from V and 0 bases from J; bases unmatched to any gene: 13. Germline loops: CDR1 SQVTM, CDR2 ANQGSEA. This CDR3 is 16 amino acids long. The entry originates in a study of T cell responses to AZD1222 COVID-19 vaccine. Points from the study as a whole: Only a handful of AZD1222 recipients, five to seven in all, had baseline seropositivity. Donors were chiefly white British, with a greater number of females, and clonal diversity was perhaps underestimated. Epitopes outside B.1.351 and B.1.1.7 mutated regions reportedly drew nearly half of spike TCRs.

Sequences were derived from peripheral blood, sampled 28 days after the second AZD1222 dose. V gene TRBV29-1 combines with J gene TRBJ2-7, with 8 nucleotides matching TRBD1. The TCR sequence derives from an adult who received the AZD1222 COVID-19 vaccine. CDR3 loop: CSVALLRTGPSYEQYF. Written as DNA, the CDR3 is TGCAGCGTCGCGTTATTAAGGACAGGGCCCTCCTACGAGCAGTACTTC.